This T cell receptor beta chain was retrieved from a study of blood T cell repertoires in COVID-19. Many counts were recorded for this clone. Profiling relied on immunoSEQ multiplex PCR, and the TCRdb table lists in-frame clones only, not all of them. The data contain a few hundred thousand clones, around 90% of them singletons. The sequenced sample was PBMCs or T cells enriched from blood (not recorded which). This TCR derives from a woman between 18 and 29 years old with acute COVID-19.

CDR3 DNA sequence: TGTGCCAGCAGCTTAAACGCGGGAGGGCCGCATGAGCAGTTCTTC. It codes for CASSLNAGGPHEQFF. This sequence joins TRBV7-3 and TRBJ2-1; 9 positions agree with TRBD2. After removal of 1 base from V and 8 bases from J, the junction contained 6 bases not matched to a gene. Germline V lookup: CDR1 SGHTA, CDR2 FQGTGA. The CDR3 has 15 amino acids.